In its sample, the clone carrying this T cell receptor (beta chain) was seen many times. A library of TCRbeta sequences, prepared with unique molecular identifiers, was generated. Via MiXCR, TCRdb re-called the PCR reads, giving one row per CDR3 protein. In the table there are around 440,000 distinct CDR3 sequences, roughly a tenth of which are singletons. This entry is derived from a study of T-cell reconstitution after alpha-beta-depleted transplantation in children. This clonotype was sampled from a child aged 2-15 years with inherited bone marrow failure, due to receive a stem cell transplant. The sequencing here drew on PBMCs, taken before TCRalphabeta/CD19-depleted stem cell transplant.

The CDR3 loop reads CASSFRGVGAFF. The CDR3 coding sequence is TGTGCCAGCAGCTTCAGGGGGGTCGGAGCTTTCTTT. V and J are TRBV5-4 and TRBJ1-1, with 7 bases fitting TRBD1. The CDR3 has 12 amino acids. Germline CDR1 and CDR2: SGHNT and YYREEE (reference sequence). V lost 2 bases to trimming and J lost 10 bases; unmatched junction nucleotides: 5.